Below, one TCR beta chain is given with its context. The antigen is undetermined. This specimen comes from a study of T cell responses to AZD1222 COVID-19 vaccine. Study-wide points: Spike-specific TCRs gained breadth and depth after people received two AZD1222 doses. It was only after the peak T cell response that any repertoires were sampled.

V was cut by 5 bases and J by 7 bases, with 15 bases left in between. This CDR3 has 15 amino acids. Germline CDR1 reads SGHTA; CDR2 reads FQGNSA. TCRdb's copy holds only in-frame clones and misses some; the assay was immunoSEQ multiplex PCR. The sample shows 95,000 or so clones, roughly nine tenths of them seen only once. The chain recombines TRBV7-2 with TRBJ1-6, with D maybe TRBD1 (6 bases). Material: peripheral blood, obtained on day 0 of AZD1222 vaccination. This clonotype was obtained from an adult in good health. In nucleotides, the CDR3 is TGTGCCAGCAGCCAAAACAGGGAAAGGAATTCACCCCTCCACTTT. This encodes CASSQNRERNSPLHF.